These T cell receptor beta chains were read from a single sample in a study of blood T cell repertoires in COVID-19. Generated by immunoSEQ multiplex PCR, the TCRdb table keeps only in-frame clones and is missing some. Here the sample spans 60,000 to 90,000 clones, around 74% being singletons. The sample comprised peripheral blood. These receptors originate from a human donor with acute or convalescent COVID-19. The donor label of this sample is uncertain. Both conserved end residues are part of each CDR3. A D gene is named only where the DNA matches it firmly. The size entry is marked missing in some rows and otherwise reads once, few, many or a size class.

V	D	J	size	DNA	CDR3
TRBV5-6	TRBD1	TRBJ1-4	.	TGTGCCAGCAGACGGGACAGTAGCTTTGCAACTAATGAAAAACTGTTTTTT	CASRRDSSFATNEKLFF
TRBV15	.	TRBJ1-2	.	TGTGCCACCAGCAGAGACCGAGATGATGGCTACACCTTC	CATSRDRDDGYTF
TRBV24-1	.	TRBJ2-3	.	TGTGCCACCAGCAGGTTGGATACGCAGTATTTT	CATSRLDTQYF
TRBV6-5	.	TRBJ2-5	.	TGTGCCAGCAGTTACGGCCGGGGGGCCAAAGAGACCCAGTACTTC	CASSYGRGAKETQYF
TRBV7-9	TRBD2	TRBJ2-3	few	TGTGCCAGCAGCGGAACTAGCGGGGGCCCAGATACGCAGTATTTT	CASSGTSGGPDTQYF
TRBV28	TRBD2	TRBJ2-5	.	TGTGCCAGCAGTTCACCCAGCGGGGGGCTATACCAAGAGACCCAGTACTTC	CASSSPSGGLYQETQYF
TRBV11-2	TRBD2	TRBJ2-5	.	TGTGCCAGCGGTCGGGGGGTCCCCCAGGAGACCCAGTACTTC	CASGRGVPQETQYF
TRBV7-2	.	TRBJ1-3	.	TGTGCCAGCAGCTCCCAGGGGAGCGGTGGAAACACCATATATTTT	CASSSQGSGGNTIYF
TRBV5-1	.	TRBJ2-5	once	TGCGCCAGCAGCTTGGGGGGGCCCCCTGAGACCCAGTACTTC	CASSLGGPPETQYF
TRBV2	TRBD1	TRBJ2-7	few	TGTGCCAGCCAGGGGACAGGGAATTCCTACGAGCAGTACTTC	CASQGTGNSYEQYF
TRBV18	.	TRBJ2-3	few	TGTGCCAGCTCTTCCATCGGACCTTTTTCTAGCGAAGATACGCAGTATTTT	CASSSIGPFSSEDTQYF
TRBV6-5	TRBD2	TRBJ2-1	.	TGTGCCAGCAGTTACTCGGGGGGGGCCTACAATGAGCAGTTCTTC	CASSYSGGAYNEQFF
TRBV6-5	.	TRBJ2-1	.	TGTGCCAGCAGTCTCTCTGAGGAGCAGTTCTTC	CASSLSEEQFF
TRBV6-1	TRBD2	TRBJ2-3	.	TGTGCCAGCAGTGAAGCCTCCCTAGCGGGCAGCACAGATACGCAGTATTTT	CASSEASLAGSTDTQYF
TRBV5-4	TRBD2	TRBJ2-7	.	TGTGCCAGCAGCCGGACTAGCGGGAGATCCAACGAGCAGTACTTC	CASSRTSGRSNEQYF
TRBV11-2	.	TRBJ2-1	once	TGTGCCAGCAGCTCCTTCTCCAGCTCCTACAATGAGCAGTTCTTC	CASSSFSSSYNEQFF
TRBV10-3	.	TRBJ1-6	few	TGTGCCACTAGGGGAGGTGACTATAATTCACCCCTCCACTTT	CATRGGDYNSPLHF
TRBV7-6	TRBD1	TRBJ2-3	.	TGTGCCAGCAGCAAACAGGGGGATACGCAGTATTTT	CASSKQGDTQYF
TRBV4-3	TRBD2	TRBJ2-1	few	TGCGCCAGCAGCCGGCAACTAGCGGGAGTTTACAATGAGCAGTTCTTC	CASSRQLAGVYNEQFF
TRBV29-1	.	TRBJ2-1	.	TGCAGCGTTGCAAGGACAGACTACAATGAGCAGTTCTTC	CSVARTDYNEQFF
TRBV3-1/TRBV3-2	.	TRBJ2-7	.	TGTGCCAGCAGCCCCGGGGGCGAGCAGTACTTC	CASSPGGEQYF
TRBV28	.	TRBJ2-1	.	TGTGCCAGCAGTCAATGGACTGTATACAATGAGCAGTTCTTC	CASSQWTVYNEQFF
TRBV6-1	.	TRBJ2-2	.	TGTGCCAGCAGTGACGTCTTGGGGGAGCTGTTTTTT	CASSDVLGELFF
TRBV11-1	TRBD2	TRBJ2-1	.	TGTGCCAGCAGCTCCGGGACTAGCGGGAGAAGGGAGCAGTTCTTC	CASSSGTSGRREQFF
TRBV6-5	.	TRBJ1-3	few	TGTGCCAGCAGTTACCTGGGCATCGCTAACACCATATATTTT	CASSYLGIANTIYF